Ten or more counts support the clone carrying this T cell receptor beta chain. What it binds is not known. V lost 5 bases, J lost 3 bases, and 11 bases lay in between. Germline V gene lookup returns CDR1 SGHNT and CDR2 YYREEE (reference sequence). The CDR3 consists of 14 residues. This entry is derived from a study of metastatic and nonmetastatic thyroid tumors. Study overall: Both malignant and benign thyroid patients supplied peripheral blood and tumor or nodule tissue samples, across which the repertoires of these patients were then compared.

Patients had received no treatment of any kind before thyroid surgery. In the original processing: Clinicopathological groups differed in CDR3, with these differences serving to build a distant-metastasis classifier for papillary thyroid cancer. MiXCR was used by TCRdb to re-call the PCR reads. Here the V and J calls rest on TCRdb's processing, not on the authors' analysis. The top ten hold 55% to 75% of the sample, which has about 13,000 clones, 24% seen once. Study findings and constraints: The study reportedly found significantly higher TCR beta diversity in malignant thyroid tumors than benign nodules, in blood and tumor.

The sample taken for sequencing was blood. The chain has TRBV5-4 and TRBJ2-2; either TRBD1 or TRBD2 may supply D (5 bases each). The source of this sequence is a male donor with papillary thyroid cancer or a benign thyroid nodule (not recorded which). Some clones in this sample may be carry-over from other donors' samples. CDR3 loop: CASSRDLHTGELFF. The CDR3 region has the DNA TGTGCCAGCAGTCGGGACCTACACACCGGGGAGCTGTTTTTT.